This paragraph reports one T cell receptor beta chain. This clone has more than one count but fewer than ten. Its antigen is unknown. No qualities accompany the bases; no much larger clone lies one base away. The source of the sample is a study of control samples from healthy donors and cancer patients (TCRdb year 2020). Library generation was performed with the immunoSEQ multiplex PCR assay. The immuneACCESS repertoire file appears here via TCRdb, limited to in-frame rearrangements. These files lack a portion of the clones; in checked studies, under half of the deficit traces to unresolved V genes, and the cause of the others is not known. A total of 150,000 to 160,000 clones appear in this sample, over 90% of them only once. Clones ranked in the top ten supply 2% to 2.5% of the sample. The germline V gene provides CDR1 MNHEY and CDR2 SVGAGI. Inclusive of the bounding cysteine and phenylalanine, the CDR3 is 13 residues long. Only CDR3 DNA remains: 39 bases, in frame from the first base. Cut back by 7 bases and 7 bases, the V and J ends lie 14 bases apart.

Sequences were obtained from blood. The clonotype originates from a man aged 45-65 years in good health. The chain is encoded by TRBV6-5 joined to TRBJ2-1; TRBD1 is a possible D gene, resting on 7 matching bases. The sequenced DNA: TGTGCCAGCACAGGGGGGTGGGAGAATGAGCAGTTCTTC. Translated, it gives CASTGGWENEQFF.